This TCR beta chain was captured in a study of blood T cell repertoires in COVID-19. Background on the study: PBMCs, B-cell-depleted T cells, or T cells provided the cDNA or gDNA that made up the material.

Source study methods: Estimated nucleated cell counts came from reference gene primer amplification. Data came from immunoSEQ multiplex PCR; TCRdb stores just in-frame clones and leaves some out. Clonal size and the V and J genes are those of that table, whereas D and trimming came from the DNA. Here the sample spans 200,000 to 250,000 clones, around 90% being singletons. The CDR3 is 14 amino acids. CDR1 and CDR2 (germline): SGHRS, YFSETQ. V was pared by 7 bases and J by 4 bases, with 7 bases of the junction left unmatched. The chain combines TRBV5-1 with TRBJ2-3; 9 bases map to TRBD2. Input material: PBMCs or T cells enriched from blood (not recorded which). The receptor comes from a woman aged 18-29 years who had recovered from COVID-19. CDR3 loop: CASGGGAGADTQYF. DNA for the CDR3: TGCGCCAGCGGCGGGGGGGCAGGGGCAGATACGCAGTATTTT.